The 18 T cell receptor beta chains in this list originate from one sample, sequenced in a study of response to subunit inactivated influenza vaccine. TCRdb analysed the RT-PCR reads with MiXCR anew, one entry per CDR3 protein. The sample contains around 580,000 distinct CDR3 sequences, about an eighth of which appear only once. The specimen comprised PBMCs from blood, sampled on the day of vaccination. These receptors came from a man over 45 who received an inactivated influenza vaccine.

In this sample, this clonotype turned up many times. The chain links TRBV6-5 to TRBJ2-6; D is uncertain. V was pared by 0 bases and J by 0 bases, with 6 bases between. The CDR3 has 16 residues. Per the germline V gene, CDR1 is MNHEY and CDR2 is SVGAGI. The CDR3, as DNA: TGTGCCAGCAGTTACTCCTATAGCTCTGGGGCCAACGTCCTGACTTTC. Its protein is CASSYSYSSGANVLTF.

V is TRBV13 and J is TRBJ2-7; D possibly corresponds to TRBD2 (6 bases). CDR3 length: 14 amino acids. CDR1 is PRHDT, CDR2 FYEKMQ, per germline (reference sequence). Trimming left V 5 bases short and J 0 bases short, with 11 bases between. CDR3 amino acids: CASSAGRSSYEQYF. In nucleotides, the CDR3 is TGTGCCAGCAGCGCGGGACGTAGCTCCTACGAGCAGTACTTC.

This clonotype was observed at least ten times. The J gene is TRBJ2-7, the V gene TRBV12-3 or TRBV12-4; D gene unclear. V shed 5 bases and J shed 0 bases, with 11 bases lying between them. The CDR3 loop spans 14 amino acids. The CDR3 DNA sequence: TGTGCCAGCAGTCGACCACGCGTCTCCTACGAGCAGTACTTC. Translation gives CASSRPRVSYEQYF.

This clonotype showed up just a few times. The rearrangement links TRBV5-5 to TRBJ2-3; perhaps D is TRBD1 or TRBD2 (5 bases each). V lost 5 bases, J lost 2 bases, and 12 bases lay in between. CDR1 and CDR2 (germline): SGHKS, YYEKEE (reference sequence). The CDR3 covers 14 residues. The CDR3 DNA is TGTGCCAGCAGTGGGGACCTTTCCACAGATACGCAGTATTTT. Encoded protein: CASSGDLSTDTQYF.

The V call is TRBV12-3 or TRBV12-4, the J call TRBJ2-3; D uncertain. V lost 6 bases and J lost 0, with 16 bases in between. This CDR3 is built from 16 residues. The CDR3 here is CASRPPVVASTDTQYF. The CDR3, as DNA: TGTGCCAGCAGGCCCCCAGTTGTTGCTAGCACAGATACGCAGTATTTT.

This clonotype was counted only a few times. The V gene is TRBV27, the J gene TRBJ1-5, with D unresolved. The V gene's germline CDR1 is MNHEY and CDR2 SMNVEV (reference sequence). The length of the CDR3 is 14 residues. V shed 5 bases and J shed 3 bases, with 11 bases lying between them. The CDR3 DNA reads as TGTGCCAGCAGTCCCGCAGGAAACAATCAGCCCCAGCATTTT. Its protein is CASSPAGNNQPQHF.

In its sample, this clonotype was seen many times. The CDR3 coding sequence is TGTGCCAGCAGCTCGACTAGCGTACCCTACGAGCAGTACTTC. Translation gives CASSSTSVPYEQYF. This chain joins TRBV7-9 and TRBJ2-7; 8 bases line up with TRBD2. Germline lookup yields CDR1 SEHNR and CDR2 FQNEAQ (reference sequence). V trimming: 4 bases; J trimming: 2 bases; junction bases outside the gene matches: 4. This CDR3 spans 14 amino acids.

This chain joins TRBV6-2 or TRBV6-3 and TRBJ1-5, with TRBD1 as a possible D gene (6 bases). The CDR3 totals 14 residues. Germline V gives CDR1 MNHEY, CDR2 SVGEGT. V lost 6 bases and J 7 bases, leaving 16 bases between the germline ends. CDR3 amino acids: CASRPYSGDQPQHF. In nucleotides, the CDR3 is TGTGCCAGCAGACCTTACTCAGGGGACCAGCCCCAGCATTTT.

V and J are TRBV7-9 and TRBJ2-5, with 7 bases aligning to TRBD2. This CDR3 region has 14 residues. V lost 5 bases, J lost 5 bases, and 8 bases stayed unmatched. Germline V gene lookup returns CDR1 SEHNR and CDR2 FQNEAQ (reference sequence). The CDR3 loop is CASSPGGGSETQYF. Here the CDR3 DNA reads TGTGCCAGCAGCCCTGGGGGGGGTTCGGAGACCCAGTACTTC.

The sample holds a few counts of this clonotype. V gene TRBV5-1 combines with J gene TRBJ2-1, with 8 bases matching TRBD1. The CDR3 has 15 amino acids. With V trimmed by 0 bases and J by 8 bases, 7 bases remained unmatched. From germline, CDR1 is SGHRS and CDR2 YFSETQ. CDR3 region: CASSLGTGNDDEQFF. CDR3 bases: TGCGCCAGCAGCTTGGGGACAGGGAATGATGATGAGCAGTTCTTC.

The CDR3 DNA follows: TGTGCCAGCAGCCAAGGCAGTTTGTTTGATTGGAACACTGAAGCTTTCTTT. Its protein product is CASSQGSLFDWNTEAFF. V usage is TRBV3-1 and J usage is TRBJ1-1; D is unclear. The CDR3 is 17 residues long. Per the germline V gene, CDR1 is LGHDT and CDR2 is YNNKEL (reference sequence). V was trimmed by 1 base and J by 1 base, leaving 16 bases between them.

The chain has TRBV12-3 or TRBV12-4 and TRBJ2-4; no definite D call. Between the trimmed V and J ends, which lost 3 bases and 3 bases, there was a span of 9 bases. This CDR3 contains 14 residues. CDR3 in amino acids: CASSFNVVKNIQYF. The CDR3 DNA follows: TGTGCCAGCAGTTTTAACGTTGTCAAAAACATTCAGTACTTC.

This chain joins TRBV6-2 or TRBV6-3 and TRBJ2-6; 7 bases line up with TRBD1. The length of the CDR3 is 17 residues. Looked up from germline, CDR1 is MNHEY and CDR2 is SVGEGT. The trim removed 6 bases at V and 0 bases at J, leaving 8 bases unmatched. CDR3 sequence reads: CASSPTGAISGANVLTF. CDR3 coding DNA: TGTGCCAGCAGCCCCACAGGGGCCATCTCTGGGGCCAACGTCCTGACTTTC.

This clonotype turned up a few times. This chain uses TRBV10-3 with TRBJ2-5, with D tentatively TRBD2 (6 bases). Looked up from germline, CDR1 is ENHRY and CDR2 is SYGVKD. The V and J ends lost 4 bases and 4 bases respectively, with 10 bases between them. This CDR3 has 13 amino acids. Written as DNA, the CDR3 is TGTGCCATCAGTGGTAGCGGACCAGAGACCCAGTACTTC. This gives the protein CAISGSGPETQYF.

The table lists this clonotype with a few counts. V usage is TRBV20-1 and J usage is TRBJ2-7; D is unresolved. Germline CDR1 and CDR2: DFQATT and SNEGSKA (reference sequence). The CDR3 covers 12 residues. V lost 5 bases to trimming and J lost 0 bases, with 8 bases between them. For the CDR3, the DNA is TGCAGTGCTTTATTTAGCTCCTACGAGCAGTACTTC. Protein sequence: CSALFSSYEQYF.

The rearrangement links TRBV5-1 to TRBJ2-3, with D uncertain. Trimming pared 3 bases from V and 6 bases from J, leaving 8 bases between. CDR1 is SGHRS and CDR2 is YFSETQ in the germline V gene. The CDR3 sequence is 12 residues long. Here the CDR3 reads CASSSHLDTQYF. CDR3 DNA: TGCGCCAGCAGCTCCCATTTGGATACGCAGTATTTT.

This clonotype was seen more than once but under ten times. V is TRBV7-3 and J is TRBJ2-1; either TRBD1 or TRBD2 may supply D (5 bases each). In germline, CDR1 is SGHTA, CDR2 FQGTGA. The CDR3 is 17 residues long. Trimming removed 5 bases at V and 8 bases at J, with 25 bases between. As DNA, the CDR3 is TGTGCCAGCAGCCCCTACCGGGGCCTTACTAGAAGCGATGAGCAGTTCTTC. Residues: CASSPYRGLTRSDEQFF.

Ten or more counts support this clonotype. The gene calls are TRBV29-1 and TRBJ2-3, with D tentatively TRBD1 or TRBD2 (5 bases each). The CDR3 runs 11 residues. The V gene's germline CDR1 is SQVTM and CDR2 ANQGSEA. V lost 3 bases and J 5 bases, leaving 6 bases between the germline ends. The CDR3 DNA reads as TGCAGCGTTGATGGGGGAGATACGCAGTATTTT. It encodes CSVDGGDTQYF.